Each of the 7 T cell receptor beta chains below was sequenced from the same sample in a study of brain T cells in children with intractable seizures. Using immunoSEQ multiplex PCR, the repertoire was profiled, and TCRdb retains in-frame clones only, with some absent. This table holds around 340,000 clones, approximately 93% found once. Time point here: blood from clinic visit 5 months post-surgery; TSC patient then seizure free. The sample here was peripheral blood, taken about 5 months after surgery. These receptors were obtained from a boy less than two years old with tuberous sclerosis and intractable seizures.

This rearrangement joins TRBV28 to TRBJ2-3, with D tentatively TRBD2 (5 bases). V lost 4 bases, J lost 4 bases, and 15 bases lay in between. Germline V CDR1 and CDR2: MDHEN, SYDVKM. The length of the CDR3 is 15 residues. The CDR3 is CASSSPTSSPDTQYF. CDR3 in DNA: TGTGCCAGCAGTTCGCCCACTAGTTCCCCAGATACGCAGTATTTT.

This clone appeared once. V gene TRBV7-6 combines with J gene TRBJ2-7; 7 bases fit TRBD1. Trimming cost V 5 bases and J 4 bases; bases outside gene matches: 5. Germline loops: CDR1 SGHVS, CDR2 FNYEAQ. The CDR3 is 13 amino acids. The CDR3 spells CASSPMDRYEQYF. The CDR3 DNA reads TGTGCCAGCAGCCCCATGGACAGGTACGAGCAGTACTTC.

The CDR3 sequence: CASSDRSSGNTIYF. The CDR3 DNA follows: TGTGCCAGCAGTGACAGGAGCTCTGGAAACACCATATATTTT. V usage is TRBV6-1 and J usage is TRBJ1-3; D is uncertain. This CDR3 is 14 amino acids long. Trimming took off 3 bases at V and 0 bases at J, with 6 bases between the two ends. Germline values: CDR1 MNHNS, CDR2 SASEGT.

V gene TRBV7-9 combines with J gene TRBJ1-2, with D tentatively TRBD1 (6 bases). The CDR3 contains 16 residues. The germline V gene encodes CDR1 SEHNR and CDR2 FQNEAQ (reference sequence). V dropped 2 bases and J dropped 2 bases, with 15 bases sitting between them. As DNA, the CDR3 is TGTGCCAGCAGCTTATCTCAGGGGCCGGGGAACTATGGCTACACCTTC. It encodes CASSLSQGPGNYGYTF. The variable domain in full, completed from reference TRBV7-9 and TRBJ1-2, reads DTGVSQNPRHKITKRGQNVTFRCDPISEHNRLYWYRQTLGQGPEFLTYFQNEAQLEKSRLLSDRFSAERPKGSFSTLEIQRTEQGDSAMYLCASSLSQGPGNYGYTFGSGTRLTVV.

This chain connects TRBV5-1 to TRBJ2-1, with 14 bases aligning to TRBD2. The CDR3 covers 15 residues. Germline assignment: CDR1 SGHRS and CDR2 YFSETQ. After removal of 8 bases from V and 4 bases from J, the junction contained 5 bases not matched to a gene. The DNA of the CDR3 is TGCGCCAGTGGACTAGCGGGGGGCGCATACAATGAGCAGTTCTTC. Amino acid sequence: CASGLAGGAYNEQFF.

Judged by abundance, this clone is large. This chain links TRBV7-9 with TRBJ2-1, with 11 nucleotides matching TRBD2. This CDR3 has 17 amino acids. With 4 bases clipped from V and 0 bases from J, the junction kept 5 bases outside the gene matches. Germline-derived CDR1 and CDR2 are SEHNR and FQNEAQ (reference sequence). Written as DNA, the CDR3 is TGTGCCAGCAGCTCAGGACTAGCGGGCACCTCCTACAATGAGCAGTTCTTC. Translation: CASSSGLAGTSYNEQFF.

The rearrangement links TRBV4-1 to TRBJ2-1, with 7 bases that match TRBD2. Germline V gene sequence: CDR1 MGHRA, CDR2 YSYEKL. CDR3 length equals 13 residues. J was trimmed by 12 bases and V by 4 bases; bases with no gene match: 9. For the CDR3, the DNA is TGCGCCAGCAGCCCCTCCCCCGGGGGGTTGCAGTTCTTC. It yields the protein CASSPSPGGLQFF.